A selection of T cell receptor beta chains follows, all from one sample in a study of blood T cell repertoires in COVID-19. This table comes from immunoSEQ multiplex PCR, and its TCRdb copy is limited to in-frame clones, with some not included. Here the sample spans over 120,000 clones, roughly 81% being singletons. Material for sequencing was peripheral blood. These receptors were obtained from a woman aged 50 to 65 with active or convalescent COVID-19. Each CDR3 is given with its conserved first and last residue. A D gene is named only where the DNA matches it firmly. Clone size is shown for a subset of rows, as once, few, many or a class of expanded clone.

j_call cdr3_length v_call d_call clone_size cdr3_nt cdr3_aa
TRBJ1-1 18 TRBV28 NA NA NA CASSSSDRGRIQGTEAFF
TRBJ2-5 13 TRBV7-2 NA NA TGTGCCAGCAGCTTTGCGGGCCAAGAGACCCAGTACTTC CASSFAGQETQYF
TRBJ1-4 15 TRBV19 TRBD1 NA TGTGCCAGTAGTCTCGCCGGGACAGGGTCGGAAAAACTGTTTTTT CASSLAGTGSEKLFF
TRBJ1-3 16 TRBV28 NA NA TGTGCCAGCAGTCCATCCGACACTAGCTCTGGAAACACCATATATTTT CASSPSDTSSGNTIYF
TRBJ1-1 12 TRBV28 NA NA TGTGCCAGCAGTGATCTAAACACTGAAGCTTTCTTT CASSDLNTEAFF
TRBJ1-1 13 TRBV19 TRBD1 once TGTGCCAGTAGGACAGGGGTGAACACTGAAGCTTTCTTT CASRTGVNTEAFF
TRBJ1-1 15 TRBV18 NA NA TGTGCCAGCTCACCATACTCGGGACAGAACACTGAAGCTTTCTTT CASSPYSGQNTEAFF
TRBJ2-5 16 TRBV7-2 TRBD1 few TGTGCCAGCAGCTTAGGCCCCACAGGGGGCCGGGAGACCCAGTACTTC CASSLGPTGGRETQYF
TRBJ2-2 15 TRBV5-5 NA NA TGTGCCAGCAGCTTTATACTAGCGAACACCGGGGAGCTGTTTTTT CASSFILANTGELFF
TRBJ2-5 15 TRBV6-5 TRBD1 NA TGTGCCTTCAAAAGGGGACAGGGGGGTTGGGAGACCCAGTACTTC CAFKRGQGGWETQYF
TRBJ2-7 11 TRBV20-1 NA once TGCAGTGCGAGCCTGATCGGGGAGCAGTACTTC CSASLIGEQYF
TRBJ2-1 17 TRBV4-3 TRBD2 NA TGCGCCAGCAGCCTGGGGCTAGCGGGAGGGTCCACCAATGAGCAGTTCTTC CASSLGLAGGSTNEQFF
TRBJ2-3 17 TRBV7-2 NA NA TGTGCCAGCAGCTTAGGAGGGGGTACATCCTACACAGATACGCAGTATTTT CASSLGGGTSYTDTQYF
TRBJ1-3 17 TRBV4-3 NA NA TGCGCCAGCAGCCGAACCCCGGGGGGCAGGTTAGGAAACACCATATATTTT CASSRTPGGRLGNTIYF
TRBJ2-3 15 TRBV27 TRBD1 NA TGTGCCAGCAGTCCCGGGACAGGGCGCACAGATACGCAGTATTTT CASSPGTGRTDTQYF
TRBJ2-6 15 TRBV30 NA once TGTGCCTGGAGTGGCGTCATCTCTGGGGCCAACGTCCTGACTTTC CAWSGVISGANVLTF
TRBJ1-6 14 TRBV13 NA once TGTGCCAGCAGCTTAGGTGCCCCTAAATCACCCCTCCACTTT CASSLGAPKSPLHF
TRBJ2-3 15 TRBV2 TRBD1 NA TGTGCCAGCAGTGAGAGGACAGGGCCCCCAGATACGCAGTATTTT CASSERTGPPDTQYF
TRBJ1-5 17 TRBV6-2/TRBV6-3 TRBD1 NA TGTGCCAGCAGTCCCGGGACAGGGAGGGGGAGCAATCAGCCCCAGCATTTT CASSPGTGRGSNQPQHF
TRBJ1-2 15 TRBV4-3 NA few TGCGCCAGCAGCCAAGAGAGATCGGGGAAGCGGGGCTACACCTTC CASSQERSGKRGYTF
TRBJ1-2 17 TRBV28 NA NA TGTGCCAGCAGTATGCGTTGGGACATCCTTACTAACTATGGCTACACCTTC CASSMRWDILTNYGYTF
TRBJ2-2 17 TRBV9 NA NA TGTGCCAGCAGCCCAAAGCCCCTAGGGGCGAACACCGGGGAGCTGTTTTTT CASSPKPLGANTGELFF
TRBJ1-1 15 TRBV5-1 TRBD1 NA TGCGCCAGCAGCTTGGATCTAGGGACAGGGAGCACAGCTTTCTTT CASSLDLGTGSTAFF
TRBJ2-6 15 TRBV13 TRBD1 NA TGTGCCAGCTCCCGCAGGGGGCCTGGGGCCAACGTCCTGACTTTC CASSRRGPGANVLTF
TRBJ2-2 14 TRBV19 NA NA TGTGCCAGTAGTATGGGACAGAACACCGGGGAGCTGTTTTTT CASSMGQNTGELFF
TRBJ1-5 13 TRBV12-3/TRBV12-4 NA NA TGTGCCAGCAGTTTCGGGGTCAATCAGCCCCAGCATTTT CASSFGVNQPQHF
TRBJ1-1 15 TRBV28 NA NA TGTGCCAGCAGTCCCCGAGGGAGGGGCAACACTGAAGCTTTCTTT CASSPRGRGNTEAFF
TRBJ1-4 13 TRBV30 NA few TGTGCCCTCTTCCTCCAGGGTAATGAAAAACTGTTTTTT CALFLQGNEKLFF
TRBJ2-1 14 TRBV19 TRBD2 NA TGTGCCAGTAGCGGTTCTAGCGGGAGCAATGAGCAGTTCTTC CASSGSSGSNEQFF
TRBJ2-2 15 TRBV30 TRBD1 NA TGTGCCTGGAGGGCCGGACAGGGGTCGACCGGGGAGCTGTTTTTT CAWRAGQGSTGELFF
TRBJ2-7 12 TRBV2 NA few TGTGCCAGCCGGGACAACTCCTACGAGCAGTACTTC CASRDNSYEQYF
TRBJ2-3 16 TRBV4-3 NA NA TGCGCCAGCAGCCAAGAGGCCAGGGGATCTACAGATACGCAGTATTTT CASSQEARGSTDTQYF
TRBJ2-6 14 TRBV19 NA once TGTGCCAGTAGGGACACCTCTGGGGCCAACGTCCTGACTTTC CASRDTSGANVLTF
TRBJ2-7 13 TRBV24-1 TRBD2 NA TGTGCCACCGTCTCTAGCGGGTCCTACGAGCAGTACTTC CATVSSGSYEQYF
TRBJ1-1 15 TRBV6-5 NA NA TGTGCCAGTAATTGGGGGAAACGGAGGGACACTGAAGCTTTCTTT CASNWGKRRDTEAFF
TRBJ2-1 16 TRBV18 NA NA TGTGCCAGCTCACTCGGATCACAGGGCAGGAACAATGAGCAGTTCTTC CASSLGSQGRNNEQFF
TRBJ1-1 13 TRBV29-1 TRBD1 NA TGCAGCGTGCCCGGACAGGGAGGCACTGAAGCTTTCTTT CSVPGQGGTEAFF